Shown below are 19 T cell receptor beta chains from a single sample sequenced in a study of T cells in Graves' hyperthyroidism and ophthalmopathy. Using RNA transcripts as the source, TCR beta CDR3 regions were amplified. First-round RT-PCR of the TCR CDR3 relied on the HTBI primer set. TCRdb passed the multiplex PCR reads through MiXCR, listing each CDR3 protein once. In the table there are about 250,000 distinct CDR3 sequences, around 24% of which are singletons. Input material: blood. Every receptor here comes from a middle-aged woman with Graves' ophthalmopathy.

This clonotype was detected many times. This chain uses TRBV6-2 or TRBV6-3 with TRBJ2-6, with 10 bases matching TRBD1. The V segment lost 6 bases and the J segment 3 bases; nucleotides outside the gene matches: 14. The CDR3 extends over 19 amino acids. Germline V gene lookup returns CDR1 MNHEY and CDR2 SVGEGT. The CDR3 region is CASSPEQDRGFGGANVLTF. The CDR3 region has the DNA TGTGCCAGCAGCCCTGAGCAGGACAGGGGGTTCGGTGGGGCCAACGTCCTGACTTTC.

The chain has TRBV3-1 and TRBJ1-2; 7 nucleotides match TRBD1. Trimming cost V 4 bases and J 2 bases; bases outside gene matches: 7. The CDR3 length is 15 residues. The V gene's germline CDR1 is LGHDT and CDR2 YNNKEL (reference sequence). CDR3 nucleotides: TGTGCCAGCAGCCTCCTCACAGGGGCGAACTATGGCTACACCTTC. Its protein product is CASSLLTGANYGYTF.

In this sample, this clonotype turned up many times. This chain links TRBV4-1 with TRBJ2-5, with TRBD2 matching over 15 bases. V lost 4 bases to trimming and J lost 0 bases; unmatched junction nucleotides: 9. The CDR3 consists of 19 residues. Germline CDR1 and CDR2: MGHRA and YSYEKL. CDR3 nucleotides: TGCGCCAGCAGCCCGATCGGACTAGCGGGAGGGCCGGACCAAGAGACCCAGTACTTC. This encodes CASSPIGLAGGPDQETQYF.

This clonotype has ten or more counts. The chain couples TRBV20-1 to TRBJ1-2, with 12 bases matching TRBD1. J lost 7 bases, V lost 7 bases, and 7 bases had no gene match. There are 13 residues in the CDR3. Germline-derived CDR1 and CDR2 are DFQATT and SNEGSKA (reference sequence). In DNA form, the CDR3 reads TGCAGTGTCCCGGGACAGGGGGCAGTTGGCTACACCTTC. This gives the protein CSVPGQGAVGYTF.

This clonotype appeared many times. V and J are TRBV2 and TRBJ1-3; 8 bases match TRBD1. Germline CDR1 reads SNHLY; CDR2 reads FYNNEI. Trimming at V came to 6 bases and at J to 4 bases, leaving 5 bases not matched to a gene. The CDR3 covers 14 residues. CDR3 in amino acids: CASRTTGVGNTIYF. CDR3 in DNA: TGTGCCAGCAGGACGACAGGGGTAGGAAACACCATATATTTT.

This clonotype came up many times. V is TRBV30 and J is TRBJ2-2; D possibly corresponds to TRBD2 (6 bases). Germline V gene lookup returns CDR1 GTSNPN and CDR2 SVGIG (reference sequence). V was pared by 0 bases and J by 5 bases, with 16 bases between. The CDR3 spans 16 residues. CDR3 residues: CAWSVRGGTGTGELFF. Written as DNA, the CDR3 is TGTGCCTGGAGTGTACGTGGAGGGACGGGGACCGGGGAGCTGTTTTTT.

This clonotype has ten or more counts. The CDR3: CASSSHRGPMNTEAFF. CDR3 nucleotide sequence: TGTGCCAGCAGTTCCCACAGGGGACCCATGAACACTGAAGCTTTCTTT. V usage is TRBV28 and J usage is TRBJ1-1; TRBD1 matches at 7 bases. Germline lookup yields CDR1 MDHEN and CDR2 SYDVKM. The CDR3 runs 16 residues. V lost 4 bases to trimming and J lost 0 bases; unmatched junction nucleotides: 8.

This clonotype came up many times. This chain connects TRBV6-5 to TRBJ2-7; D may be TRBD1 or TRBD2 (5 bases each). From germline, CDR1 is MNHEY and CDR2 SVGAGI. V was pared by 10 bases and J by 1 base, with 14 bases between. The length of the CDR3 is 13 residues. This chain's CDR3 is CAIVWDESYEQYF. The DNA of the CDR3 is TGTGCCATCGTATGGGACGAGTCCTACGAGCAGTACTTC.

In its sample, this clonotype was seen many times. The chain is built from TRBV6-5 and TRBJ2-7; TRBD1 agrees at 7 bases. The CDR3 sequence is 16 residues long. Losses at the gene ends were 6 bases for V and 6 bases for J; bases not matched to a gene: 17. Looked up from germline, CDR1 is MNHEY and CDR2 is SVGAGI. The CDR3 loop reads CASSLEGGLTWGEQYF. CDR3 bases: TGTGCCAGCAGCCTCGAAGGGGGCTTAACATGGGGCGAGCAGTACTTC.

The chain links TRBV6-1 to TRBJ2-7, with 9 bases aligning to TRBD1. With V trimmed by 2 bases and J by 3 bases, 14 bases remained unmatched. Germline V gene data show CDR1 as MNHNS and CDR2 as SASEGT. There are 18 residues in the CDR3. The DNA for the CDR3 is TGTGCCAGCAGTGAAACATGGACAGGGGCCAATATGATCTACGAGCAGTACTTC. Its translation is CASSETWTGANMIYEQYF.

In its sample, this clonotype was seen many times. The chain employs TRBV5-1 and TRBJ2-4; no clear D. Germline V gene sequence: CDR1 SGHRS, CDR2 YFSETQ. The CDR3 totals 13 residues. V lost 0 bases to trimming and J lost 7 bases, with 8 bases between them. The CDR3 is CASSLGTLNIQYF. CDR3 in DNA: TGCGCCAGCAGCTTGGGCACCCTCAACATTCAGTACTTC.

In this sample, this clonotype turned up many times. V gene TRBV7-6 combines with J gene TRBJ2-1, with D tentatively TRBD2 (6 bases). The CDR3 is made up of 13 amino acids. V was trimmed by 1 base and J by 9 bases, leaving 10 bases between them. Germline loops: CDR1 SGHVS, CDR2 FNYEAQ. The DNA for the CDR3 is TGTGCCAGCAGCTTAGTGGGTAGCGGTGAGCAGTTCTTC. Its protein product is CASSLVGSGEQFF.

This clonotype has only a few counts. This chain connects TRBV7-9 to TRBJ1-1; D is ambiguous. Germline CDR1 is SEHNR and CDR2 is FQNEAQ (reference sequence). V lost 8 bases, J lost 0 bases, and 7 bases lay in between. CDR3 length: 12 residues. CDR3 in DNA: TGTGCCAGCGCCCAGGTGAACACTGAAGCTTTCTTT. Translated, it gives CASAQVNTEAFF.

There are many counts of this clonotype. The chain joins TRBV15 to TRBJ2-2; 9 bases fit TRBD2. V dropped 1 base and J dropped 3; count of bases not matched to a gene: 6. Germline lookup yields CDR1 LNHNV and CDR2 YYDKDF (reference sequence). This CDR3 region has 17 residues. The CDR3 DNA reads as TGTGCCACCAGCAGAGGACTAGCGGAGTTGTACACCGGGGAGCTGTTTTTT. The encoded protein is CATSRGLAELYTGELFF.

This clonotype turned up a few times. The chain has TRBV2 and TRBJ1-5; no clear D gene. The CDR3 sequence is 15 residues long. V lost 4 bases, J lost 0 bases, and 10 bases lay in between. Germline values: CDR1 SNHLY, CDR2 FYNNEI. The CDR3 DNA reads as TGTGCCAGCAGTGGGGCAGCTTATAGCAATCAGCCCCAGCATTTT. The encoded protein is CASSGAAYSNQPQHF.

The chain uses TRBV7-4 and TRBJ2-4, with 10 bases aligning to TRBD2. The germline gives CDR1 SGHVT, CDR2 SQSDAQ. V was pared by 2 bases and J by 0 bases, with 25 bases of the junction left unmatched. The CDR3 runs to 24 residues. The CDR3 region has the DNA TGTGCCAGCAGCTTACTTTTCGTGTCGGGAATTGGGACTAGCGCCACACCAGCCAAAAACATTCAGTACTTC. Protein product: CASSLLFVSGIGTSATPAKNIQYF.

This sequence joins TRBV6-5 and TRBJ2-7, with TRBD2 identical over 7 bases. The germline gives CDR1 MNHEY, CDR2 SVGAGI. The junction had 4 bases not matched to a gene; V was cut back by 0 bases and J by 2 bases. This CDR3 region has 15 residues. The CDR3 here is CASSYSPSGPYEQYF. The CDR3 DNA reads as TGTGCCAGCAGTTACTCTCCTAGCGGACCCTACGAGCAGTACTTC.

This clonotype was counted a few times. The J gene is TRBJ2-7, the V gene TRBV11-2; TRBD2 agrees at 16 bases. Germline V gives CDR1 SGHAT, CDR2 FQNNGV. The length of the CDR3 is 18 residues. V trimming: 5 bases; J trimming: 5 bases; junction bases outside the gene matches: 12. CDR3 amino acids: CASSAGGTSGGAANEQYF. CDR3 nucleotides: TGTGCCAGCAGCGCTGGAGGGACTAGCGGGGGGGCCGCCAACGAGCAGTACTTC.

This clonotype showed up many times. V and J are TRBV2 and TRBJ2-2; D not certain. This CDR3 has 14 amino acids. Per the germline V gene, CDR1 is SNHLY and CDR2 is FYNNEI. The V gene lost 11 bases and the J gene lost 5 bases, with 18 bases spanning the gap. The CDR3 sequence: CAQQKVKGTGELFF. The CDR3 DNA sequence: TGTGCCCAACAGAAAGTGAAGGGAACCGGGGAGCTGTTTTTT.